The TCR beta chain described here comes from a study of identical twins. Points from the study as a whole: Weaker excess twin sharing was seen among beta out-of-frame sequences. While abundant cord blood beta clonotypes carried fewer insertions, memory repertoires showed no such pattern.

CDR1 and CDR2 from the germline V gene are SQVTM and ANQGSEA. The CDR3 is 17 residues long. V shed 0 bases and J 5 bases; nucleotides not matched to a gene: 15. cDNA carried unique molecular identifiers, and a universal primer site was added by template switching. TCRdb ran MiXCR on the 5' RACE reads and lists one entry per CDR3 protein. Seen here are 570,000 or so distinct CDR3 sequences, roughly 9.5% observed once, and the top ten hold roughly 3%. This clonotype appeared once. Its antigen is not identified. These records were also assigned to another study, of yellow fever vaccine responses in identical twins. That paper notes: A vaccine T cell response that seemed partly convergent and partly personalized was reported in twins.

This TCR was sampled from a woman under 30 in good health. This chain joins TRBV29-1 and TRBJ2-5; 7 bases line up with TRBD2. The sample comprised PBMCs. The CDR3: CSVEDFLLGDGGETQYF. The CDR3 DNA reads as TGCAGCGTTGAAGATTTCCTACTAGGGGACGGGGGGGAGACCCAGTACTTC.